This T cell receptor beta chain originates from a study of beta chain features in type 1 diabetes (dated by TCRdb to the late 2010s). Notes on the research overall: No differences in mean age, gender distribution, total cell number or subset yield were found between patients and healthy donors. Whereas all 30 or so donors provided naive and central memory subsets, regulatory and stem cell-like memory subsets were isolated from just 8 patients and roughly 8 healthy donors. The study compared TCRB repertoires of sorted circulating CD4+ T cell subsets between recently diagnosed type 1 diabetes patients and matched healthy donors. A total of some 100,000,000 sorted cells were examined across all samples, and a strong correlation was observed between cell number per subset and RNA yield. The full study reports these points: PCR might favor shorter templates, but patient and control samples were amplified and corrected together, so any skew would affect both groups equally. The naive, central memory and regulatory TCRB repertoires appeared to resemble one another more closely among patients than among healthy donors. Because small numbers of individuals were included in the HLA sub-analyses, any influence of HLA type on TCRB rearrangement was left unresolved. Patients with type 1 diabetes made fewer insertions and deleted more nucleotides at VDJ recombination sites, implying thymic rearrangement abnormalities. A moderate but significant shortening of TCRB CDR3 length was observed in type 1 diabetes patients in all four CD4+ subsets. Sequencing cDNA rather than genomic DNA could over-represent highly expressing activated cells, although activation and CD3 levels did not differ between groups.

From each donor, a single peripheral blood sample of 100 to 150 mL on average was drawn into heparinised tubes. A BD FACSAria II and a panel including CD45RO, CCR7, CD25, CD127, CD95 and CD27 were used to sort naive, central memory, regulatory and stem cell-like memory CD4+ T cells. All sorted populations exceeded 95% purity. Right away, PBMCs were isolated by Lymphoprep density gradient centrifugation and were stained directly, with no culture step. Samples were stained and sorted in pairs, with one healthy donor and one patient per experiment, so that batch effects were minimized. A note on this clone: What this receptor recognizes is not known. The sample holds no much larger clone one base away, and base qualities are not on file.

The entire isolated RNA was reverse transcribed using the High Capacity cDNA Reverse Transcription Kit, and thus expressed TCRB transcripts were sequenced. Naive, central memory and regulatory T cell samples underwent deep immunoSEQ sequencing, averaging roughly 3.5 million total reads per sample. After sorted cells were lysed in RLT buffer, RNA was extracted with DNase-treated RNeasy Micro or Mini kits, with the choice depending on cell number. To prevent cross-contamination, each cell subset was processed individually, whereas patient and healthy donor samples were processed jointly. The immunoSEQ multiplex PCR was used to amplify TCRB sequences from cDNA, yielding 87-bp fragments that span the CDR3 region. Sequencing of the amplicons was done on the Illumina HiSeq platform. From the authors' description of their analysis: PCR bias was computationally corrected using synthetic template baselines, reads within Hamming distance 2 were collapsed, and singletons that could not be merged were discarded. By aligning reads against IMGT, V, D and J genes, CDR3 length, and insertions or deletions at six rearrangement sites were assigned. Within each subset, clonotype counts were normalized to sorted cell number, after which true diversity and Gini coefficients were computed with the tcR R package. Repertoire sharing was quantified using the overlap coefficient calculated on TCRB nucleotide sequences. This is the immuneACCESS table as TCRdb keeps it, with only in-frame sequences that have V and J called. A part of the clones is gone; compared with another copy, unresolved V genes explain less than half, and the rest is unexplained. Clone size and V and J calls were adopted from that table, with D and trimming inferred from the DNA. This sample has around 150,000 clones in its table, and approximately 8.1% of those were observed once. The ten biggest clones cover 0.65% of the sample.

From a lookup of the germline V gene (reference sequence), CDR1 and CDR2 are GTSNPN and SVGIG. Including the terminal cysteine and phenylalanine, the CDR3 comprises 14 residues. The DNA shown is the 42-base CDR3, in frame from base 1. Germline trimming amounts to 6 bases on V and 0 bases on J, with 5 as the count of junction bases outside the gene matches. The rearrangement joined TRBV30 to TRBJ2-3, with TRBD2 matching 8 junction bases. The sequenced sample was central memory CD4+ T cells from blood. The TCR was taken from a man between 18 and 35 years old in good health. The CDR3 loop reads CACAGGTSTDTQYF. The nucleotide sequence is given as TGTGCCTGCGCGGGGGGCACAAGCACAGATACGCAGTATTTT.